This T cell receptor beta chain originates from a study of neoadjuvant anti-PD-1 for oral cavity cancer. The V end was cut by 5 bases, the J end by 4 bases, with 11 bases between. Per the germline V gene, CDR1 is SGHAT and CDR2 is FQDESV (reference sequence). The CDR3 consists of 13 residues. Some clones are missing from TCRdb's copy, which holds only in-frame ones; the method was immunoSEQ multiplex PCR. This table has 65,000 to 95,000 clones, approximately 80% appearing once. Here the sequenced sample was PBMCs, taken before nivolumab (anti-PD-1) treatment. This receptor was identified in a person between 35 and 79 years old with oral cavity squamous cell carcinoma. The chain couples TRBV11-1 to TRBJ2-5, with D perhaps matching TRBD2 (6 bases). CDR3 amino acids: CASSPGLTETQYF. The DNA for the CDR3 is TGTGCCAGCAGCCCTGGACTAACAGAGACCCAGTACTTC.